The 14 T cell receptor beta chains below were found in one sample sequenced in a study of cytomegalovirus exposure and HLA in healthy donors. Repertoires were generated with immunoSEQ multiplex PCR, while TCRdb's copy carries only in-frame clones and drops some. Altogether around 190,000 clones are present, 80% to 85% being singletons, with the ten largest covering roughly 1.2%. Sequenced input: PBMCs. These receptors all stem from a woman younger than 45 in good health and CMV-seronegative.

The chain uses TRBV19 and TRBJ2-5; 14 nucleotides match TRBD2. CDR3 length: 15 amino acids. After removal of 7 bases from V and 5 bases from J, the junction contained 6 bases not matched to a gene. The germline V gene encodes CDR1 LNHDA and CDR2 SQIVND (reference sequence). CDR3 loop: CASIGLAGGDETQYF. In DNA form, the CDR3 reads TGTGCCAGTATAGGACTAGCGGGAGGAGATGAGACCCAGTACTTC.

In regard to this clone: Other DNA sequences of this sample code for an identical CDR3. This chain joins TRBV7-2 and TRBJ2-7; possibly TRBD2 for D (5 bases). CDR1 is SGHTA, CDR2 FQGNSA, per germline. The CDR3 has 13 residues. Trimming stripped 0 bases from V and 2 bases from J, with 5 bases between. The CDR3 coding sequence is TGTGCCAGCAGCTTAGCGGGAGCCTACGAGCAGTACTTC. Translated, it gives CASSLAGAYEQYF.

This clone was recorded once. The rearrangement links TRBV6-1 to TRBJ2-5; a weak D match, TRBD1 (5 bases). The V and J ends lost 8 bases and 0 bases respectively, with 10 bases between them. CDR1 MNHNS and CDR2 SASEGT come from the germline V gene. This CDR3 is built from 13 residues. The CDR3 region has the DNA TGTGCCAGCGGTTTCAGGGACCAAGAGACCCAGTACTTC. Protein product: CASGFRDQETQYF.

The chain recombines TRBV15 with TRBJ2-5; D might be TRBD1 (7 bases). Germline CDR1 LNHNV, CDR2 YYDKDF (reference sequence). The CDR3 runs to 14 residues. Trimming stripped 5 bases from V and 5 bases from J, with 15 bases between. The CDR3 DNA sequence: TGTGCCACCAGCCACAGGGGAGGAGGGGAGACCCAGTACTTC. Amino acid sequence: CATSHRGGGETQYF. Complete variable domain (other parts from reference TRBV15 and TRBJ2-5): DAMVIQNPRYQVTQFGKPVTLSCSQTLNHNVMYWYQQKSSQAPKLLFHYYDKDFNNEADTPDNFQSRRPNTSFCFLDIRSPGLGDTAMYLCATSHRGGGETQYFGPGTRLLVL.

This clone was detected a few times. The chain carries TRBV11-2 and TRBJ2-7; D may be TRBD2 (6 bases). This CDR3 has 11 amino acids. CDR1 and CDR2 from the germline V gene are SGHAT and FQNNGV. Trimming stripped 5 bases from V and 6 bases from J, with 8 bases between. The CDR3 coding sequence is TGTGCCAGCAGCCGGGAGCCCGAGCAGTACTTC. This codes for CASSREPEQYF. Combining the CDR3 with reference TRBV11-2 and TRBJ2-7 gives the whole variable domain EAGVAQSPRYKIIEKRQSVAFWCNPISGHATLYWYQQILGQGPKLLIQFQNNGVVDDSQLPKDRFSAERLKGVDSTLKIQPAKLEDSAVYLCASSREPEQYFGPGTRLTVT.

This chain uses TRBV5-1 with TRBJ1-4; 8 positions agree with TRBD1. Looked up from germline, CDR1 is SGHRS and CDR2 is YFSETQ. This CDR3 is built from 15 residues. V was pared by 3 bases and J by 8 bases, with 9 bases of the junction left unmatched. CDR3 DNA: TGCGCCAGCAGCTGGGGACAGGCAGGGAAAGAAAAACTGTTTTTT. It yields the protein CASSWGQAGKEKLFF. The whole variable domain, remainder taken from reference TRBV5-1 and TRBJ1-4, is KAGVTQTPRYLIKTRGQQVTLSCSPISGHRSVSWYQQTPGQGLQFLFEYFSETQRNKGNFPGRFSGRQFSNSRSEMNVSTLELGDSALYLCASSWGQAGKEKLFFGSGTQLSVL.

The rearrangement links TRBV9 to TRBJ1-1, with 8 bases matching TRBD1. V lost 3 bases to trimming and J lost 4 bases; unmatched junction nucleotides: 8. The germline CDR1 and CDR2 sequences are SGDLS and YYNGEE. CDR3 length: 15 amino acids. CDR3 nucleotide sequence: TGTGCCAGCAGCGGCACAGGGGGGGTAACCACTGAAGCTTTCTTT. This translates into CASSGTGGVTTEAFF. The full variable domain, with the rest looked up from reference TRBV9 and TRBJ1-1, is DSGVTQTPKHLITATGQRVTLRCSPRSGDLSVYWYQQSLDQGLQFLIQYYNGEERAKGNILERFSAQQFPDLHSELNLSSLELGDSALYFCASSGTGGVTTEAFFGQGTRLTVV.

This sequence joins TRBV5-1 and TRBJ1-2; tentatively, D is TRBD1 (6 bases). Trimming removed 3 bases from V and 2 bases from J, with 11 bases in between. Looked up from germline, CDR1 is SGHRS and CDR2 is YFSETQ. This CDR3 spans 14 amino acids. CDR3 coding DNA: TGCGCCAGCAGCTCTAGGACAGCCAACTATGGCTACACCTTC. It translates to CASSSRTANYGYTF.

The chain employs TRBV28 and TRBJ1-4, with 7 bases identical to TRBD1. CDR3 length equals 15 residues. With V trimmed by 2 bases and J by 10 bases, 10 bases remained unmatched. CDR1 is MDHEN and CDR2 is SYDVKM in the germline V gene. The CDR3 DNA sequence: TGTGCCAGCAGTTTAGTGAGAACAGGGGAGAGAAAACTGTTTTTT. Amino acid sequence: CASSLVRTGERKLFF. Full variable domain (rest looked up from reference TRBV28 and TRBJ1-4): DVKVTQSSRYLVKRTGEKVFLECVQDMDHENMFWYRQDPGLGLRLIYFSYDVKMKEKGDIPEGYSVSREKKERFSLILESASTNQTSMYLCASSLVRTGERKLFFGSGTQLSVL.

This rearrangement joins TRBV5-4 to TRBJ2-5, with 7 positions matching TRBD2. V was pared by 2 bases and J by 4 bases, with 5 bases of the junction left unmatched. CDR3 length: 14 amino acids. CDR1 is SGHNT and CDR2 is YYREEE in the germline V gene (reference sequence). The CDR3 DNA reads TGTGCCAGCAGCTTAAGAAGGGAGGGAGAGACCCAGTACTTC. It encodes CASSLRREGETQYF.

The chain employs TRBV27 and TRBJ2-1; D ambiguous. Trimming took off 5 bases at V and 5 bases at J, with 13 bases between the two ends. Per germline, CDR1 MNHEY and CDR2 SMNVEV (reference sequence). The CDR3 is 14 residues long. CDR3 in amino acids: CASSPMTSHNEQFF. The DNA for the CDR3 is TGTGCCAGCAGTCCAATGACTTCTCACAATGAGCAGTTCTTC.

The V gene is TRBV27, the J gene TRBJ2-7; 8 bases are shared with TRBD1. Per germline, CDR1 MNHEY and CDR2 SMNVEV (reference sequence). V shed 6 bases and J 2 bases; nucleotides not matched to a gene: 3. This CDR3 spans 13 amino acids. For the CDR3, the DNA is TGTGCCAGCAGGAGGACAGGGACCTACGAGCAGTACTTC. As protein: CASRRTGTYEQYF.

This clone was seen just once. The gene calls are TRBV28 and TRBJ1-3; the match to TRBD1 covers 7 bases. Germline lookup yields CDR1 MDHEN and CDR2 SYDVKM. With V trimmed by 3 bases and J by 8 bases, 10 bases remained unmatched. CDR3 size: 15 residues. The CDR3 nucleotides are TGTGCCAGCAGTTTCTTGACAGGGTCATCGCACACCATATATTTT. Translation gives CASSFLTGSSHTIYF.

The DNA of the CDR3 is TGTGCCAGCAGTGATGGGCAGGGGGCAACTAGCGAGCAGTACTTC. Encoded protein: CASSDGQGATSEQYF. The V call is TRBV6-1, the J call TRBJ2-7, with 8 bases that match TRBD1. This CDR3 spans 15 amino acids. V gave up 3 bases and J gave up 6 bases; unmatched junction bases: 10. Germline CDR1 is MNHNS and CDR2 is SASEGT.